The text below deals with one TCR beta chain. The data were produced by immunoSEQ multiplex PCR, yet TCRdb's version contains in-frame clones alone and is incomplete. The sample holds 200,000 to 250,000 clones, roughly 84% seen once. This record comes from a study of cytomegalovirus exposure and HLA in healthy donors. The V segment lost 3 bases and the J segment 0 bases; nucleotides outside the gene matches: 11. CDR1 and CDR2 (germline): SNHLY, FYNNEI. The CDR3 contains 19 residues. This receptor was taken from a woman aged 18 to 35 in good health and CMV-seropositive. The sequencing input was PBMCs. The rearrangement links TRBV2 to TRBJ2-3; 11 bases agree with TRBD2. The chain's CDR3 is CASSEDWTSGYDSTDTQYF. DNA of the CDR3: TGTGCCAGCAGTGAGGATTGGACTAGCGGGTATGATAGCACAGATACGCAGTATTTT.